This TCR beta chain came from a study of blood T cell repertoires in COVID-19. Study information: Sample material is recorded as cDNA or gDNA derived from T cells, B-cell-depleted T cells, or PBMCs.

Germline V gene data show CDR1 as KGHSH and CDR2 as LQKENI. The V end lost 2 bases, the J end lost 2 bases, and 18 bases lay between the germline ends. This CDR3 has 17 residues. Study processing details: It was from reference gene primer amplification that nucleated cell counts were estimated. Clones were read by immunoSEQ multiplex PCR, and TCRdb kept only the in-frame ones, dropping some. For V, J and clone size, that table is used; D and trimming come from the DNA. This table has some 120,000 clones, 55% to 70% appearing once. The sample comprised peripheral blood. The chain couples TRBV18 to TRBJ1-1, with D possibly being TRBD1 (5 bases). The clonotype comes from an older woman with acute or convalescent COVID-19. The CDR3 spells CASSPILGQPLNTEAFF. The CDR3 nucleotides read TGTGCCAGCTCACCAATTCTCGGACAACCCCTAAACACTGAAGCTTTCTTT.